These 30 T cell receptor beta chains share one sample of origin, sequenced in a study of identical twins' blood T cells. Using its own MiXCR run on the 5' RACE reads, TCRdb lists one record per CDR3 protein. The profile shows 300,000 to 450,000 distinct CDR3 sequences, 28% of them singletons. Sequencing was done on a sample of PBMCs. These receptors were collected from a woman aged 18 to 55 in good health.

The CDR3 sequence is CASGGVNSGNTIYF. The CDR3 DNA reads as TGTGCCTCGGGAGGTGTCAACTCTGGAAACACCATATATTTT. The rearrangement uses TRBV28 and TRBJ1-3, with no clear D. Per the germline V gene, CDR1 is MDHEN and CDR2 is SYDVKM. The ends were cut back, 11 bases at V and 0 bases at J, with 14 bases in the middle. This CDR3 has 14 residues.

Judged by abundance, this clonotype is medium-sized. The chain links TRBV20-1 to TRBJ1-3; D not resolved. Trimming left V 1 base short and J 0 bases short, with 4 bases between. Germline-derived CDR1 and CDR2 are DFQATT and SNEGSKA (reference sequence). This CDR3 has 13 residues. The CDR3 is CSARGLSGNTIYF. DNA of the CDR3: TGCAGTGCTAGAGGGCTCTCTGGAAACACCATATATTTT.

This clonotype was observed a few times. The chain is built from TRBV5-1 and TRBJ1-1; D not resolved. The CDR3 sequence is 14 residues long. Germline CDR1 SGHRS, CDR2 YFSETQ. Trimming stripped 0 bases from V and 3 bases from J, with 9 bases between. In nucleotides, the CDR3 is TGCGCCAGCAGCTTGGAATTGAGCGACACTGAAGCTTTCTTT. The encoded protein is CASSLELSDTEAFF.

The chain recombines TRBV15 with TRBJ1-2; D not certain. V was clipped by 7 bases and J by 0 bases, with 3 bases between them. There are 11 residues in the CDR3. Germline V CDR1 and CDR2: LNHNV, YYDKDF (reference sequence). The CDR3 loop reads CATKANYGYTF. The CDR3 bases are TGTGCCACCAAAGCTAACTATGGCTACACCTTC.

The chain combines TRBV20-1 with TRBJ1-3; TRBD1 aligns across 9 bases. There are 17 residues in the CDR3. With 6 bases clipped from V and 4 bases from J, the junction kept 16 bases outside the gene matches. CDR1 is DFQATT, CDR2 SNEGSKA, per germline (reference sequence). Written as DNA, the CDR3 is TGCAGTGCCTCATCCGGCGGGACAGGGATAGGGGGAAACACCATATATTTT. This encodes CSASSGGTGIGGNTIYF.

Only a few counts were recorded for this clonotype. This chain uses TRBV6-5 with TRBJ1-2; D ambiguous. The germline V and J ends were trimmed by 7 bases and 8 bases, with 11 bases remaining between them. The V gene's germline CDR1 is MNHEY and CDR2 SVGAGI. The CDR3 runs to 11 residues. This chain's CDR3 is CASIGQEGYTF. Here the CDR3 DNA reads TGTGCCAGCATTGGGCAGGAGGGCTACACCTTC.

In its sample, this clonotype was seen a few times. V gene TRBV7-2 combines with J gene TRBJ1-1; a weak D match, TRBD1 (6 bases). Germline-derived CDR1 and CDR2 are SGHTA and FQGNSA. The V and J ends lost 1 base and 7 bases respectively, with 10 bases between them. This CDR3 comprises 13 residues. DNA for the CDR3: TGTGCCAGCAGCTTAGGAGGGGGTAATGAAGCTTTCTTT. Translating gives CASSLGGGNEAFF.

This clonotype was seen just once. Since a much larger clone is just one base distant, this may be a read error. The chain recombines TRBV5-6 with TRBJ2-1; possible D gene TRBD2, 5 bases. V lost 2 bases, J lost 11 bases, and 11 bases lay in between. Germline lookup yields CDR1 SGHDT and CDR2 YYEEEE. The CDR3 has 12 amino acids. The CDR3 DNA reads TGTGCCAGCAGCTTAGTGGGAGTTAAGCAGTTCTTC. It codes for CASSLVGVKQFF.

The chain joins TRBV6-1 to TRBJ1-4, with D maybe TRBD1 (6 bases). CDR1 and CDR2 (germline): MNHNS, SASEGT. V lost 0 bases, J lost 7 bases, and 12 bases lay in between. The length of the CDR3 is 15 residues. CDR3 coding DNA: TGTGCCAGCAGTGAAGCGCTGGGGGCGCCTGAAAAACTGTTTTTT. Encoded protein: CASSEALGAPEKLFF.

This chain joins TRBV20-1 and TRBJ1-6, with a tentative D call TRBD1 (5 bases). Germline V CDR1 and CDR2: DFQATT, SNEGSKA (reference sequence). Trimming stripped 6 bases from V and 5 bases from J, with 11 bases between. The CDR3 consists of 13 residues. As DNA, the CDR3 is TGCAGTGCCCTCGGGGCAAATAATTCACCCCTCCACTTT. This translates into CSALGANNSPLHF.

The sample holds a few counts of this clonotype. This chain uses TRBV6-5 with TRBJ2-1; D is undetermined. In germline, CDR1 is MNHEY, CDR2 SVGAGI. The V gene lost 6 bases and the J gene lost 6 bases, with 6 bases spanning the gap. The length of the CDR3 is 11 residues. The CDR3 bases are TGTGCCAGCAGCCGTAGCAATGAGCAGTTCTTC. Translating it yields CASSRSNEQFF.

This chain connects TRBV2 to TRBJ2-3, with a tentative D call TRBD1 (6 bases). Germline values: CDR1 SNHLY, CDR2 FYNNEI. Trimming cost V 5 bases and J 9 bases, with 9 bases left between them. The CDR3 covers 11 residues. CDR3 nucleotides: TGTGCCAGCAGTACAGGGCAGACGCAGTATTTT. Protein sequence: CASSTGQTQYF.

The chain has TRBV10-3 and TRBJ2-1, with D possibly TRBD1 on 5 matching bases. The germline gives CDR1 ENHRY, CDR2 SYGVKD. The CDR3 spans 11 residues. Trimming took off 11 bases at V and 7 bases at J, with 12 bases between the two ends. CDR3 nucleotides: TGTGCCGCGTCCCCAGGGAATGAGCAGTTCTTC. This encodes CAASPGNEQFF.

The gene calls are TRBV18 and TRBJ2-7, with TRBD1 as a possible D gene (5 bases). The CDR3 loop spans 13 amino acids. Trimming pared 6 bases from V and 5 bases from J, leaving 14 bases between. CDR1 is KGHSH and CDR2 is LQKENI in the germline V gene. The CDR3 loop reads CASSPGPTHEQYF. The DNA for the CDR3 is TGTGCCAGCTCTCCAGGGCCCACCCACGAGCAGTACTTC.

This clonotype occurred a few times. The chain couples TRBV5-1 to TRBJ2-3; TRBD2 matches at 13 bases. The trim removed 5 bases at V and 0 bases at J, leaving 12 bases unmatched. The CDR3 runs to 19 residues. In germline, CDR1 is SGHRS, CDR2 YFSETQ. CDR3 nucleotide sequence: TGCGCCAGCAGAATAGTCCCGGGACTAGCGGGAACTAGCACAGATACGCAGTATTTT. This codes for CASRIVPGLAGTSTDTQYF.

Of note for this clonotype: At one boundary the junction diverges from the germline segment, which might be a read error. The J gene is TRBJ1-2, the V gene TRBV29-1, with 7 bases fitting TRBD1. CDR1 and CDR2 (germline): SQVTM, ANQGSEA. CDR3 size: 12 residues. The CDR3 spells CSGRQGGYVYTF. In nucleotides, the CDR3 is TGCAGCGGACGACAGGGAGGCTATGTCTACACCTTC.

This clonotype was seen a handful of times. The chain carries TRBV5-1 and TRBJ1-1, with 7 bases that match TRBD1. Germline lookup yields CDR1 SGHRS and CDR2 YFSETQ. V shed 6 bases, J shed 0 bases, and the junction held 5 bases outside the gene matches. This CDR3 contains 14 residues. CDR3 protein: CASTFGTVNTEAFF. The DNA of the CDR3 is TGCGCCAGCACCTTTGGGACAGTGAACACTGAAGCTTTCTTT. The full variable domain, with the rest looked up from reference TRBV5-1 and TRBJ1-1, is KAGVTQTPRYLIKTRGQQVTLSCSPISGHRSVSWYQQTPGQGLQFLFEYFSETQRNKGNFPGRFSGRQFSNSRSEMNVSTLELGDSALYLCASTFGTVNTEAFFGQGTRLTVV.

CDR3 loop: CASSSYRGSDIEQYF. The CDR3 DNA follows: TGCGCCAGCAGCTCCTACAGGGGATCAGATATCGAGCAGTACTTC. The chain has TRBV5-1 and TRBJ2-7; 7 bases line up with TRBD1. J was trimmed by 6 bases and V by 3 bases; bases with no gene match: 12. CDR1 and CDR2 (germline): SGHRS, YFSETQ. The CDR3 length is 15 residues.

This clonotype has ten or more counts. V gene TRBV4-1 combines with J gene TRBJ2-7, with D perhaps matching TRBD2 (6 bases). In germline, CDR1 is MGHRA, CDR2 YSYEKL. The CDR3 runs to 16 residues. The V gene lost 0 bases and the J gene lost 2 bases, with 14 bases spanning the gap. The CDR3 sequence is CASSQDIGGTPYEQYF. CDR3 nucleotide sequence: TGCGCCAGCAGCCAAGATATCGGGGGTACCCCCTACGAGCAGTACTTC.

This clonotype was seen at least ten times. The chain uses TRBV6-2 or TRBV6-3 and TRBJ1-5; D ambiguous. Between the trimmed V and J ends, which lost 7 bases and 0 bases, there was a span of 19 bases. Germline V gives CDR1 MNHEY, CDR2 SVGEGT. The CDR3 covers 17 residues. CDR3 residues: CASTLLAPRGSNQPQHF. In DNA, the CDR3 is TGTGCCAGCACCTTACTCGCCCCCCGGGGTAGCAATCAGCCCCAGCATTTT.

In its sample, this clonotype was seen a few times. The rearrangement joins TRBV19 to TRBJ1-1, with TRBD1 matching over 10 bases. The germline gives CDR1 LNHDA, CDR2 SQIVND (reference sequence). J lost 7 bases, V lost 7 bases, and 6 bases had no gene match. This CDR3 is 13 amino acids long. Written as DNA, the CDR3 is TGTGCCAGTATCCGACAGGGGGCAAGTGAAGCTTTCTTT. Its protein is CASIRQGASEAFF.

This clonotype has a handful of counts. The V call is TRBV29-1, the J call TRBJ1-2; no definite D call. Germline CDR1 and CDR2: SQVTM and ANQGSEA. The CDR3 runs to 11 residues. Trimming took 4 bases from V and 8 from J, leaving 11 bases between them. Here the CDR3 reads CSVGHPGGYTF. The CDR3 DNA sequence: TGCAGCGTTGGTCACCCGGGCGGCTACACCTTC.

The chain recombines TRBV18 with TRBJ2-1; no definite D call. The germline V and J ends were trimmed by 0 bases and 7 bases, with 7 bases remaining between them. This CDR3 has 13 amino acids. Per the germline V gene, CDR1 is KGHSH and CDR2 is LQKENI. CDR3 sequence reads: CASSPPSRNEQFF. CDR3 in DNA: TGTGCCAGCTCACCACCCTCCAGGAATGAGCAGTTCTTC.

The chain employs TRBV7-8 and TRBJ2-3; perhaps TRBD2 as D (5 bases). The CDR3 sequence is 15 residues long. V was pared by 0 bases and J by 3 bases, with 10 bases between. The germline CDR1 and CDR2 sequences are SGHVS and FQNEAQ. CDR3 protein: CASSLAWRRTDTQYF. Here the CDR3 DNA reads TGTGCCAGCAGCTTAGCTTGGAGGAGAACAGATACGCAGTATTTT. Looking up the rest from reference TRBV7-8 and TRBJ2-3 gives the full variable domain: GAGVSQSPRYKVAKRGQDVALRCDPISGHVSLFWYQQALGQGPEFLTYFQNEAQLDKSGLPSDRFFAERPEGSVSTLKIQRTQQEDSAVYLCASSLAWRRTDTQYFGPGTRLTVL.

This clonotype came up many times. DNA of the CDR3: TGTGCCAGCAGTTTCAGTCCGAACACCGGGGAGCTGTTTTTT. This sequence encodes CASSFSPNTGELFF. This rearrangement joins TRBV2 to TRBJ2-2; D is unresolved. Trimming shortened V by 5 bases and J by 0 bases, and 7 bases separated the two germline ends. Germline V gene lookup returns CDR1 SNHLY and CDR2 FYNNEI. The CDR3 extends over 14 amino acids.

The table lists this clonotype with a few counts. The chain recombines TRBV20-1 with TRBJ2-1; 13 bases are shared with TRBD2. CDR3 size: 14 residues. Germline CDR1 is DFQATT and CDR2 is SNEGSKA (reference sequence). The ends lost 3 bases at V and 9 bases at J; junction bases unmatched: 5. As DNA, the CDR3 is TGCAGTGCTAGGGGACTAGCGGGACTTGGTGAGCAGTTCTTC. It yields the protein CSARGLAGLGEQFF.

This clonotype was observed at least ten times. V and J are TRBV20-1 and TRBJ2-3; unclear D gene. Germline assignment: CDR1 DFQATT and CDR2 SNEGSKA (reference sequence). V gave up 6 bases and J gave up 1 base, with 14 bases separating them. The CDR3 contains 14 residues. CDR3: CSAGGLVGTDTQYF. As DNA, the CDR3 is TGCAGTGCCGGCGGCTTAGTCGGCACAGATACGCAGTATTTT.

This clonotype has only a few counts. The chain recombines TRBV5-6 with TRBJ2-7, with D possibly matching TRBD1 (7 bases). The V gene's germline CDR1 is SGHDT and CDR2 YYEEEE. The CDR3 consists of 14 residues. The V end lost 4 bases, the J end lost 6 bases, and 17 bases lay between the germline ends. The CDR3 is CASSPRGTVGEQYF. The CDR3 DNA is TGTGCCAGCAGCCCCCGGGGGACAGTCGGCGAGCAGTACTTC.

The chain is built from TRBV20-1 and TRBJ2-7, with TRBD2 matching 9 bases. The germline CDR1 and CDR2 sequences are DFQATT and SNEGSKA (reference sequence). Trimming took 4 bases from V and 9 from J; bases not matched to a gene: 13. The CDR3 is 14 amino acids. CDR3: CSAIWTGTSQVQYF. The CDR3 DNA follows: TGCAGTGCTATTTGGACCGGGACTAGCCAGGTGCAGTACTTC.

The chain employs TRBV20-1 and TRBJ2-4, with D possibly matching TRBD2 (6 bases). CDR1 and CDR2 from the germline V gene are DFQATT and SNEGSKA (reference sequence). The CDR3 totals 11 residues. The CDR3 is CGQERENIQYF. The CDR3 region has the DNA TGCGGGCAGGAACGGGAGAACATTCAGTACTTC.